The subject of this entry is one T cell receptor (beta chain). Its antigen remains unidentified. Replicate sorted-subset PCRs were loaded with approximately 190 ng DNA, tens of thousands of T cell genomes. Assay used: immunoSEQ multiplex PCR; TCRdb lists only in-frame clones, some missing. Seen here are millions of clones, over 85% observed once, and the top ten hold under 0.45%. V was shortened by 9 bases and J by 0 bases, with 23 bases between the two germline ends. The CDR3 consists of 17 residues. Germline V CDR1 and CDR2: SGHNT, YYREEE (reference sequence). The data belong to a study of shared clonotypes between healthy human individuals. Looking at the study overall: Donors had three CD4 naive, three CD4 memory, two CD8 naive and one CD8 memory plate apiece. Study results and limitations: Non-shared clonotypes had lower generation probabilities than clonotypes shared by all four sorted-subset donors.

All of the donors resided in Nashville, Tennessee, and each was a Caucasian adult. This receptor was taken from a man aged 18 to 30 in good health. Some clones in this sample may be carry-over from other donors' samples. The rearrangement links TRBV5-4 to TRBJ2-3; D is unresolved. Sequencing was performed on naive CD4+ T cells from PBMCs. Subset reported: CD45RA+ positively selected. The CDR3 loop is CATIDGGTGFSTDTQYF. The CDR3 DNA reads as TGTGCCACCATAGACGGCGGTACCGGATTTAGCACAGATACGCAGTATTTT.